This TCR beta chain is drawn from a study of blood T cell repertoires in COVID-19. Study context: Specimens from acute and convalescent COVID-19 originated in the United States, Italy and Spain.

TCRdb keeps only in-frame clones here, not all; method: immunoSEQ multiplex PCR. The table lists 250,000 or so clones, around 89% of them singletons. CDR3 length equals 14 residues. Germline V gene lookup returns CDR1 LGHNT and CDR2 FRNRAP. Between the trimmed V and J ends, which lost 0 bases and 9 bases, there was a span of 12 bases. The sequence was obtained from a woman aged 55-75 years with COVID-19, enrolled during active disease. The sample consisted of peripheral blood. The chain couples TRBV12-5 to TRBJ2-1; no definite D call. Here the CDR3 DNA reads TGTGCTAGTGGTTTGGTAATTGTGAACGGTGAGCAGTTCTTC. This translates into CASGLVIVNGEQFF.